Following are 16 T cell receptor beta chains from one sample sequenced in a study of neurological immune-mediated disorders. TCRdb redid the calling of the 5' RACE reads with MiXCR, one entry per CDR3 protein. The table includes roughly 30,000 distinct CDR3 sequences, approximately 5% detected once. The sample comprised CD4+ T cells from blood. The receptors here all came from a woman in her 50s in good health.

This CDR3 is CASDQSPRVEAFF. The CDR3 DNA follows: TGTGCCAGCGACCAGTCCCCTCGGGTCGAAGCTTTCTTT. The rearrangement links TRBV28 to TRBJ1-1, with D unclear. The CDR3 has 13 residues. Germline V gene sequence: CDR1 MDHEN, CDR2 SYDVKM. The V end was cut by 8 bases, the J end by 8 bases, with 18 bases between.

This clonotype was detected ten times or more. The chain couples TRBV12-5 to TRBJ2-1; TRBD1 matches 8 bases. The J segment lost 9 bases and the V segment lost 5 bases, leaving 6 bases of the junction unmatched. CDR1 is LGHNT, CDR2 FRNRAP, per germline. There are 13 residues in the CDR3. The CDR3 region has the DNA TGTGCTAGTGGTCTGACAGGGGTGGGTGAGCAGTTCTTC. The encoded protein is CASGLTGVGEQFF.

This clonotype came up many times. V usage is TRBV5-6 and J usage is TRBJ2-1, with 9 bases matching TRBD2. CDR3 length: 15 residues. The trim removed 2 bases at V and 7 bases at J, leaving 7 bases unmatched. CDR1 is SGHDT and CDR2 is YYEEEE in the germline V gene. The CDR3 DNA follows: TGTGCCAGCAGCTTTAACAGCGGGGGGTATAATGAGCAGTTCTTC. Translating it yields CASSFNSGGYNEQFF.

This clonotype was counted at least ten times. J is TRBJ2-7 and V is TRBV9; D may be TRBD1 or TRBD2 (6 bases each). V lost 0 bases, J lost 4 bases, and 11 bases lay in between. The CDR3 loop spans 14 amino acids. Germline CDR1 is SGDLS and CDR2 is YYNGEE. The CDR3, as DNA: TGTGCCAGCAGCGTAGGGGGGGCGCGTTACGAGCAGTACTTC. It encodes CASSVGGARYEQYF.

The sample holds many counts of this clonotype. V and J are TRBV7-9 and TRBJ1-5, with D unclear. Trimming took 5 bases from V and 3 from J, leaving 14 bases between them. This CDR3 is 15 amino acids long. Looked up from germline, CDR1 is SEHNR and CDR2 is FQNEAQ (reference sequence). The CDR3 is CASSQSGRNNQPQHF. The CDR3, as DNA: TGTGCCAGCAGCCAAAGCGGACGGAACAATCAGCCCCAGCATTTT. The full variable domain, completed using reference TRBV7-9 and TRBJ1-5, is DTGVSQNPRHKITKRGQNVTFRCDPISEHNRLYWYRQTLGQGPEFLTYFQNEAQLEKSRLLSDRFSAERPKGSFSTLEIQRTEQGDSAMYLCASSQSGRNNQPQHFGDGTRLSIL.

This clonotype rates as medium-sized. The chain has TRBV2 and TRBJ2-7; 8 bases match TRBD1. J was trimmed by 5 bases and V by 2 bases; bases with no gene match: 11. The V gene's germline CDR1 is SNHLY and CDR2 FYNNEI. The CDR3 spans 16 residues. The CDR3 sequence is CASSEWTGRTVDEQYF. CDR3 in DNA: TGTGCCAGCAGTGAATGGACAGGGAGAACGGTGGACGAGCAGTACTTC.

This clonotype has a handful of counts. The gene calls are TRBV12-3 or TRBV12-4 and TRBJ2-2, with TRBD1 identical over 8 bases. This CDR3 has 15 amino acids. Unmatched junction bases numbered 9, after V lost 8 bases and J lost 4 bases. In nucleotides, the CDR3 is TGTGCCAGCCAAAACGCAGGGGGCTTCACCGGGGAGCTGTTTTTT. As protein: CASQNAGGFTGELFF.

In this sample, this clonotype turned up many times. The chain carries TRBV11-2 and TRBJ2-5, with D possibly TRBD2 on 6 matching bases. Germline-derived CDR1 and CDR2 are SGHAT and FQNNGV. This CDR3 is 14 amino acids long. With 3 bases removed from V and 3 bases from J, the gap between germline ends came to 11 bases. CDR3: CASSFLWREETQYF. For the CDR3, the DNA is TGTGCCAGCAGCTTCCTCTGGAGGGAAGAGACCCAGTACTTC.

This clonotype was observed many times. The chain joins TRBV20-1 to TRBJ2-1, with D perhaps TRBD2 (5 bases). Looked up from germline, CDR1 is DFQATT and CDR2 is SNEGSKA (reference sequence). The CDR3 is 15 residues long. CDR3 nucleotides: TGCAGCGTTTTTCTAGCCGCGGCGACATACAATGAGCAGTTCTTC. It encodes CSVFLAAATYNEQFF.

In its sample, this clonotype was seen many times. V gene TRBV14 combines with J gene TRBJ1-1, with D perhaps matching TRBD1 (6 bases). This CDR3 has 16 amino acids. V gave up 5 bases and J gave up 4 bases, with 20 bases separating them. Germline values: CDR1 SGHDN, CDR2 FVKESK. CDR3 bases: TGTGCCAGCAGCTTTAGAACGGCGCAGGGGCCCACTGAAGCTTTCTTT. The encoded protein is CASSFRTAQGPTEAFF.

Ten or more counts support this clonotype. The CDR3 sequence: CASSFVGGSGNTIYF. The DNA of the CDR3 is TGTGCCAGCAGCTTTGTAGGGGGCTCTGGAAACACCATATATTTT. The chain combines TRBV7-9 with TRBJ1-3, with a possible D match to TRBD1 (6 bases). The CDR3 has 15 amino acids. V lost 3 bases to trimming and J lost 0 bases, with 9 bases between them. The germline V gene has CDR1 SEHNR and CDR2 FQNEAQ (reference sequence).

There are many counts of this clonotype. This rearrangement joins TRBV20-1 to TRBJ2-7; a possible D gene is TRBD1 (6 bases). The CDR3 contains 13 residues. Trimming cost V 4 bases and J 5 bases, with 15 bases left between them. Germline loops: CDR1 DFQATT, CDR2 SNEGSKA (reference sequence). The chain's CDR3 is CSATDRLRNEQYF. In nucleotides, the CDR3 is TGCAGTGCTACAGACAGGCTTCGGAACGAGCAGTACTTC.

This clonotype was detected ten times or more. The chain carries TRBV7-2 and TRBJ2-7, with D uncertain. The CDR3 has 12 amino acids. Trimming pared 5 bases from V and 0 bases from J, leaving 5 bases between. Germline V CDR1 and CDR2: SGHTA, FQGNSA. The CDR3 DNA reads TGTGCCAGCAGCCTGTACTCCTACGAGCAGTACTTC. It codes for CASSLYSYEQYF.

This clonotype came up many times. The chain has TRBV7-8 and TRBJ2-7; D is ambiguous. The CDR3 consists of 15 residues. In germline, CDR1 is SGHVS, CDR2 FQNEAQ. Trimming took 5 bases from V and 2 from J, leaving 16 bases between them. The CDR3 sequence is CASSPTGGKTYEQYF. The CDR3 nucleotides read TGTGCCAGCAGCCCGACTGGTGGGAAAACCTACGAGCAGTACTTC.

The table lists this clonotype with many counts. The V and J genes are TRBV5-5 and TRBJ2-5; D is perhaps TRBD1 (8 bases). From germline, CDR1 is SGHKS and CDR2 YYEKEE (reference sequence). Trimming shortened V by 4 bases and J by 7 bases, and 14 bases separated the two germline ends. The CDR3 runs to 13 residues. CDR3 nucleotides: TGTGCCAGCAGCCTGACAGGGGAGGGGACCCAGTACTTC. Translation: CASSLTGEGTQYF.

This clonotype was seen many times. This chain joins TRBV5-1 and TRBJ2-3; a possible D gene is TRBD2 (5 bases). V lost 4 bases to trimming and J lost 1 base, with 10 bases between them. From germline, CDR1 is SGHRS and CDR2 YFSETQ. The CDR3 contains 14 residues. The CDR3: CASSGGRGTDTQYF. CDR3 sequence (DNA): TGCGCCAGCAGCGGCGGGCGGGGCACAGATACGCAGTATTTT.